Below are 18 T cell receptor beta chains sequenced from a single sample in a study of identical twins. TCRdb reanalysed the 5' RACE reads using MiXCR and keeps one entry per CDR3 protein. The sample lists 420,000 or so distinct CDR3 sequences; approximately 17% were seen once. Material: naive T cells sorted from blood. These receptors all come from a man aged 50-60 years in good health.

This clonotype was recorded a few times. The chain combines TRBV7-8 with TRBJ2-3; D ambiguous. The germline gives CDR1 SGHVS, CDR2 FQNEAQ. Trimming took 3 bases from V and 6 from J, leaving 10 bases between them. The length of the CDR3 is 13 residues. Here the CDR3 reads CASSFIWKDTQYF. The CDR3 region has the DNA TGTGCCAGCAGCTTTATATGGAAGGATACGCAGTATTTT.

This clonotype showed up just a few times. V is TRBV6-1 and J is TRBJ1-2; TRBD1 agrees at 7 bases. The germline V gene encodes CDR1 MNHNS and CDR2 SASEGT. V gave up 6 bases and J gave up 4 bases; unmatched junction bases: 8. The CDR3 is 14 residues long. CDR3 coding DNA: TGTGCCAGCAGCCCCGAGACAGGGACCTATGGCTACACCTTC. Translation gives CASSPETGTYGYTF.

The CDR3 nucleotides are TGTGCCAGCGCAAGAGCGGGATCTGAGCAGTACTTC. Amino acid sequence: CASARAGSEQYF. The genes are TRBV25-1 and TRBJ2-7, with 7 bases identical to TRBD2. The V gene end was trimmed by 8 bases and the J gene end by 7 bases; junction bases not matched to a gene: 8. In germline, CDR1 is MGHDK, CDR2 SYGVNS. The CDR3 extends over 12 amino acids.

V usage is TRBV5-5 and J usage is TRBJ2-5; D is uncertain. Trimming removed 2 bases from V and 0 bases from J, with 8 bases in between. The CDR3 contains 14 residues. The V gene's germline CDR1 is SGHKS and CDR2 YYEKEE (reference sequence). As DNA, the CDR3 is TGTGCCAGCAGCTTTCGGACGGACCAAGAGACCCAGTACTTC. It is translated as CASSFRTDQETQYF.

This clonotype was observed at least ten times. The chain has TRBV28 and TRBJ2-1; D gene unclear. Germline V lookup: CDR1 MDHEN, CDR2 SYDVKM. The CDR3 loop spans 12 amino acids. Trimming stripped 3 bases from V and 4 bases from J, with 4 bases between. The CDR3 DNA reads TGTGCCAGCAGTTTGAAGTACAATGAGCAGTTCTTC. Its protein is CASSLKYNEQFF.

The rearrangement uses TRBV18 and TRBJ2-5; 10 nucleotides agree with TRBD1. V trimming: 3 bases; J trimming: 2 bases; junction bases outside the gene matches: 3. The germline V gene has CDR1 KGHSH and CDR2 LQKENI. The CDR3 consists of 15 residues. CDR3 amino acids: CASSPGQGRQETQYF. The CDR3 DNA reads TGTGCCAGCTCACCGGGACAGGGGAGGCAAGAGACCCAGTACTTC.

There are a few counts of this clonotype. The chain has TRBV2 and TRBJ2-7; D possibly matches TRBD1 or TRBD2 (5 bases each). This CDR3 is built from 13 residues. Per the germline V gene, CDR1 is SNHLY and CDR2 is FYNNEI. With 2 bases removed from V and 6 bases from J, the gap between germline ends came to 11 bases. The DNA for the CDR3 is TGTGCCAGCAGTGAATGGGACCCAAGCGAGCAGTACTTC. This translates into CASSEWDPSEQYF.

This rearrangement joins TRBV6-5 to TRBJ2-3, with TRBD2 matching over 13 bases. Germline-derived CDR1 and CDR2 are MNHEY and SVGAGI. With 5 bases clipped from V and 6 bases from J, the junction kept 8 bases outside the gene matches. This CDR3 comprises 16 residues. The CDR3 region is CASSHRTSGSKDTQYF. The CDR3 nucleotides read TGTGCCAGCAGTCACCGGACTAGCGGGAGTAAGGATACGCAGTATTTT.

This clonotype appeared a few times. The chain is built from TRBV6-1 and TRBJ1-3; TRBD1 is a possible D gene (5 bases). Germline CDR1 is MNHNS and CDR2 is SASEGT. V was clipped by 7 bases and J by 0 bases, with 13 bases between them. The CDR3 loop spans 15 amino acids. The CDR3 region is CASNGQRTSGNTIYF. CDR3 in DNA: TGTGCCAGCAACGGACAACGGACCTCTGGAAACACCATATATTTT.

This clonotype was recorded at least ten times. The J gene is TRBJ1-1, the V gene TRBV6-5, with 7 bases fitting TRBD1. V lost 0 bases, J lost 1 base, and 11 bases stayed unmatched. The CDR3 runs to 18 residues. The germline gives CDR1 MNHEY, CDR2 SVGAGI. CDR3 sequence: CASSYSRDRDRSNTEAFF. The CDR3 coding sequence is TGTGCCAGCAGTTACTCCCGAGACAGGGACCGGTCGAACACTGAAGCTTTCTTT.

The chain has TRBV19 and TRBJ2-7; weak D call: TRBD1 (6 bases). The CDR3 length is 15 residues. Trimming removed 1 base from V and 6 bases from J, with 16 bases in between. Germline CDR1 is LNHDA and CDR2 is SQIVND (reference sequence). CDR3 amino acids: CASSIGYRVQGEQYF. In nucleotides, the CDR3 is TGTGCCAGTAGTATAGGATACAGGGTTCAAGGCGAGCAGTACTTC.

The gene calls are TRBV20-1 and TRBJ2-2; 7 bases agree with TRBD1. Unmatched junction bases numbered 23, after V lost 5 bases and J lost 5 bases. Germline CDR1 and CDR2: DFQATT and SNEGSKA (reference sequence). The CDR3 spans 19 residues. The DNA of the CDR3 is TGCAGTGCTCACCCCAGGGGGTTGTTACTCCTTAGGGAGACCGGGGAGCTGTTTTTT. It encodes CSAHPRGLLLLRETGELFF.

This clonotype was found a few times. The J gene is TRBJ2-7, the V gene TRBV20-1, with a possible D match to TRBD2 (6 bases). Trimming pared 2 bases from V and 2 bases from J, leaving 10 bases between. The CDR3 sequence is 13 residues long. The germline CDR1 and CDR2 sequences are DFQATT and SNEGSKA (reference sequence). CDR3 sequence: CSARIGGAYEQYF. The CDR3 DNA reads as TGCAGTGCTAGAATCGGAGGGGCCTACGAGCAGTACTTC.

This clonotype was seen a few times. The chain recombines TRBV7-2 with TRBJ2-1, with 11 bases matching TRBD2. The germline V gene encodes CDR1 SGHTA and CDR2 FQGNSA. Trimming took 0 bases from V and 8 from J; bases not matched to a gene: 6. This CDR3 contains 16 residues. The CDR3 DNA reads TGTGCCAGCAGCTTAGCCGGGACTAGCGGACGAGATGAGCAGTTCTTC. It encodes CASSLAGTSGRDEQFF.

This clonotype has more than one count but fewer than ten. V is TRBV7-6 and J is TRBJ2-7; no clear D. The CDR3 spans 16 residues. CDR1 and CDR2 from the germline V gene are SGHVS and FNYEAQ. V lost 3 bases and J lost 0, with 15 bases in between. CDR3 amino acids: CASSLGTQASSYEQYF. As DNA, the CDR3 is TGTGCCAGCAGCTTGGGTACTCAGGCCAGCTCCTACGAGCAGTACTTC.

The count of this clonotype is one. The V gene is TRBV12-3 or TRBV12-4, the J gene TRBJ2-1; 11 bases agree with TRBD2. The CDR3 runs 15 residues. Trimming took 1 base from V and 9 from J; bases not matched to a gene: 5. This CDR3 is CASSLGLAGGFEQFF. CDR3 DNA: TGTGCCAGCAGTTTAGGGCTAGCGGGAGGTTTTGAGCAGTTCTTC.

The V and J genes are TRBV28 and TRBJ2-7; 8 bases match TRBD2. Germline CDR1 reads MDHEN; CDR2 reads SYDVKM. The junction had 5 bases not matched to a gene; V was cut back by 4 bases and J by 3 bases. CDR3 length equals 14 residues. This chain's CDR3 is CASSSGGGHYEQYF. CDR3 coding DNA: TGTGCCAGCAGTTCGGGGGGGGGCCACTACGAGCAGTACTTC.

This clonotype was observed many times. The chain has TRBV20-1 and TRBJ2-7, with TRBD2 as a possible D gene (6 bases). From germline, CDR1 is DFQATT and CDR2 SNEGSKA (reference sequence). The CDR3 loop spans 15 amino acids. The V gene lost 0 bases and the J gene lost 2 bases, with 14 bases spanning the gap. CDR3 amino acids: CSARDPREPTYEQYF. CDR3 nucleotides: TGCAGTGCTAGAGATCCACGGGAGCCCACCTACGAGCAGTACTTC.